This T cell receptor beta chain is from a study of cytomegalovirus exposure and HLA in healthy donors. Germline V gene data show CDR1 as SGDLS and CDR2 as YYNGEE. Losses at the gene ends were 0 bases for V and 6 bases for J; bases not matched to a gene: 0. The CDR3 spans 15 residues. The PCR contained 60 Vbeta and 13 Jbeta primers. The method was immunoSEQ multiplex PCR; TCRdb's version includes in-frame clones alone and lacks a portion of them. The profile shows about 140,000 clones, about 82% of them singletons. Sequencing was done on a sample of PBMCs. The chain carries TRBV9 and TRBJ2-2; 12 nucleotides align to TRBD2. This receptor was taken from a male donor in good health and CMV-seronegative. This CDR3 is CASSVASGGAGELFF. DNA of the CDR3: TGTGCCAGCAGCGTAGCTAGCGGGGGGGCCGGGGAGCTGTTTTTT.